This paragraph covers one TCR beta chain sequence. Its ends do not fully match the called genes, so a read error is possible. Distinct nucleotide sequences in the sample also encode this CDR3. The entry originates in a study of control samples from healthy donors and cancer patients. Germline lookup yields CDR1 SGHVT and CDR2 SQSDAQ. This CDR3 spans 20 amino acids. Some clones are missing from TCRdb's copy, which holds only in-frame ones; the method was immunoSEQ multiplex PCR. The sample shows fewer than 200,000 clones, around 94% of them seen only once. Specimen: PBMCs. This chain connects TRBV7-4 to TRBJ1-3; a weak D match, TRBD1 (6 bases). This TCR was sampled from a man in his sixties with colorectal cancer. The CDR3 loop is CASSQNFPGTPKHSGNTIYF. The DNA for the CDR3 is TGTGCCAGCAGCCAAAACTTCCCCGGGACACCCAAGCACTCTGGAAACACTATATATTTT.